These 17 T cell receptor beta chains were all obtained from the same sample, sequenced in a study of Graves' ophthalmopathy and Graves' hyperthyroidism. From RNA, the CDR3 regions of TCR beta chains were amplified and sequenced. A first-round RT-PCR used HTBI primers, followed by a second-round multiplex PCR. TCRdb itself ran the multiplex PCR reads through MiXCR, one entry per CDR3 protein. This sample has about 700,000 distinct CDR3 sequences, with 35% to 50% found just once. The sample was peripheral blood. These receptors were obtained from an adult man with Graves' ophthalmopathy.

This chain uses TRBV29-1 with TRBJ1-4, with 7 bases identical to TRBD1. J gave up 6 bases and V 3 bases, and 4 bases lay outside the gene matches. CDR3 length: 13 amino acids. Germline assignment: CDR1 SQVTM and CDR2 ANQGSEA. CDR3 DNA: TGCAGCGTTGATGGCGGGACAGATGAAAAACTGTTTTTT. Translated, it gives CSVDGGTDEKLFF.

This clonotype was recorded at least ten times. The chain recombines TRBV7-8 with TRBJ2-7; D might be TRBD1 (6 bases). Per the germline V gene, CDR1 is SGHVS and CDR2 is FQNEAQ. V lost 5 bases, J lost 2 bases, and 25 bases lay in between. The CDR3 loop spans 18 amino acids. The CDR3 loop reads CASSVNRVGAQLAYEQYF. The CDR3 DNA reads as TGTGCCAGCAGCGTAAACAGGGTCGGAGCACAGTTAGCCTACGAGCAGTACTTC.

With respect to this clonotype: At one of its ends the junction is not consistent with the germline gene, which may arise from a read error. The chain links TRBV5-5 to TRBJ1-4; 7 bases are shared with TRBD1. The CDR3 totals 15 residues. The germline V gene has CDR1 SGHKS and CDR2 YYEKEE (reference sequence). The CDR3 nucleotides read TGCGCCAGCAGCTTGCAGGGGGGGATTAATGAAAAACTGTTTTTT. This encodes CASSLQGGINEKLFF.

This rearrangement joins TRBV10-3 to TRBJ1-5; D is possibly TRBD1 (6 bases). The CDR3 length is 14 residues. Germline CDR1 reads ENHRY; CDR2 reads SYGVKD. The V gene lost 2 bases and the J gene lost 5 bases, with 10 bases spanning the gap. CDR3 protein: CAISETGGYQPQHF. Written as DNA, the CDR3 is TGTGCCATCAGTGAGACCGGGGGCTATCAGCCCCAGCATTTT.

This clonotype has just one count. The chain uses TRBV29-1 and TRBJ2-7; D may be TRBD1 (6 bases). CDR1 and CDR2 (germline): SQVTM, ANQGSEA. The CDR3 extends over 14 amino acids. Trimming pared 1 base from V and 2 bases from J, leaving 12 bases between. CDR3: CSVEGDRRTYEQYF. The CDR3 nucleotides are TGCAGCGTTGAAGGTGACAGGCGAACCTACGAGCAGTACTTC.

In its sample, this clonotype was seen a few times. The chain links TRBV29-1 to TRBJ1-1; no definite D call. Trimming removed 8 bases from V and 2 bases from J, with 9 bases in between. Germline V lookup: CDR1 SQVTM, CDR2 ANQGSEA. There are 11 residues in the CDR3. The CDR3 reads CSREHNTEAFF. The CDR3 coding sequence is TGCAGCAGAGAACACAACACTGAAGCTTTCTTT.

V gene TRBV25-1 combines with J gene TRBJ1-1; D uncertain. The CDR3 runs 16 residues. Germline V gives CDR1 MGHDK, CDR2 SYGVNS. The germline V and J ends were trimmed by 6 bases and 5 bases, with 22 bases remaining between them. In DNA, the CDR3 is TGTGCCAGCAGCAGTCCCGTGAGGGCCTCTGGTACTGAAGCTTTCTTT. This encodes CASSSPVRASGTEAFF.

The CDR3 sequence is CASSEAVGPIQHF. CDR3 in DNA: TGTGCCAGCAGTGAAGCAGTGGGTCCGATCCAGCATTTT. The chain uses TRBV2 and TRBJ1-5; D not resolved. The CDR3 has 13 residues. Germline loops: CDR1 SNHLY, CDR2 FYNNEI. V lost 0 bases, J lost 12 bases, and 12 bases lay in between.

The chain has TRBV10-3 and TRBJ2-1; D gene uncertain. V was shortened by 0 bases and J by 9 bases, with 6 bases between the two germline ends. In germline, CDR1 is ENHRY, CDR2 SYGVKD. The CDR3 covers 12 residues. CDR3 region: CAISESMGEQFF. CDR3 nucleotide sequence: TGTGCCATCAGTGAGTCTATGGGTGAGCAGTTCTTC.

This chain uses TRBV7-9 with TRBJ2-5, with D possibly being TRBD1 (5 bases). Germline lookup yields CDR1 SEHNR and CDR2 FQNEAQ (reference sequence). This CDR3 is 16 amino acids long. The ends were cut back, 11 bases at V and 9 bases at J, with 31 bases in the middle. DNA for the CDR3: TGTGCCGGTTCCGAGGCGCGTGGGGCGAGTCGTTATGCCCAGTACTTC. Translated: CAGSEARGASRYAQYF.

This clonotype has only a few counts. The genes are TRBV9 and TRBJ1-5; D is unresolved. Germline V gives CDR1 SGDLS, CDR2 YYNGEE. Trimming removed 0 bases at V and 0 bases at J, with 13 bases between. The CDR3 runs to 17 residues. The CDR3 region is CASSVDPRPFSNQPQHF. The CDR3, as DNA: TGTGCCAGCAGCGTAGATCCCAGACCGTTTAGCAATCAGCCCCAGCATTTT.

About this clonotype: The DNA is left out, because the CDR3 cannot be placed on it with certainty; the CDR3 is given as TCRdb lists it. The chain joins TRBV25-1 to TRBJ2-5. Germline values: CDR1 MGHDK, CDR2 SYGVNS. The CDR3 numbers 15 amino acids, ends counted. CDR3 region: CAISVPVVSEETQYF.

The CDR3 DNA is TGTGCCAGCAGTTTATCGCCAGGGGCTGACTATGGCTACACCTTC. Residues: CASSLSPGADYGYTF. The chain carries TRBV27 and TRBJ1-2, with a tentative D call TRBD1 (6 bases). CDR3 length: 15 residues. The ends were cut back, 0 bases at V and 3 bases at J, with 11 bases in the middle. CDR1 is MNHEY and CDR2 is SMNVEV in the germline V gene (reference sequence).

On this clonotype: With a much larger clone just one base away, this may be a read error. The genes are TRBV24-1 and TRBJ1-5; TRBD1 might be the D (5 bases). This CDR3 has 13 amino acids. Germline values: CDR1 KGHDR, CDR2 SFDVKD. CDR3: CASSVQGPQLQHF. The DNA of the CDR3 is TGTGCCAGCAGTGTCCAGGGACCCCAGCTCCAGCATTTT.

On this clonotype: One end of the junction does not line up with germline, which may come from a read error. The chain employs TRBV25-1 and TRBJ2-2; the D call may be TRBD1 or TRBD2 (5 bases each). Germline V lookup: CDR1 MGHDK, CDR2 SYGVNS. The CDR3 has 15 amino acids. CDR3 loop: CASSENGADTRELFF. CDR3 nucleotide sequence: TGTGCCAGCAGTGAGAACGGGGCTGACACCAGGGAGCTGTTTTTT.

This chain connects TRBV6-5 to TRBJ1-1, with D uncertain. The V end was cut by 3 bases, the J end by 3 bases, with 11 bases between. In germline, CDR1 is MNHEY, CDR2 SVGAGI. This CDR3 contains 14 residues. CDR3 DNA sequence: TGTGCCAGCAGTTATGGACCGAGTGACACTGAAGCTTTCTTT. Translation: CASSYGPSDTEAFF.

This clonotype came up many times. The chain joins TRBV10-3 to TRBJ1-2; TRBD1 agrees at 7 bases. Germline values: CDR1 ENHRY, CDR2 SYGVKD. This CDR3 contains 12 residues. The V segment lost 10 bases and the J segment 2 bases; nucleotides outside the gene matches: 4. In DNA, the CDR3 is TGTGCCACACGGGACAGCAACTATGGCTACACCTTC. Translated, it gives CATRDSNYGYTF.